The 6 T cell receptor beta chains reported below all come from one sample, sequenced in a study of CD4+ T cells in melanoma. The repertoire was sequenced with immunoSEQ multiplex PCR; TCRdb's copy has only in-frame clones and lacks some. The sample shows about 10,000 clones, 55% to 75% of them seen only once. Sequenced input: cells from a culture (not recorded whether cultured in vitro). Source of these receptors: a human donor with melanoma.

CDR3 nucleotide sequence: TGTGCCAGCAGCTATGGGGGGGTGGACACTGAAGCTTTCTTT. It codes for CASSYGGVDTEAFF. The chain recombines TRBV5-8 with TRBJ1-1; TRBD1 might be the D (5 bases). Germline CDR1 SGHTS, CDR2 YDEGEE. The CDR3 is 14 amino acids. Trimming took 3 bases from V and 3 from J, leaving 12 bases between them.

The chain combines TRBV7-2 with TRBJ1-3; D gene unclear. Germline V CDR1 and CDR2: SGHTA, FQGNSA. Deletions cut 5 bases from V and 14 bases from J, with 16 bases between. This CDR3 is 12 amino acids long. The CDR3 DNA sequence: TGTGCCAGCAGCGCGAGCTTAGGGCGCCTATATTTT. Amino acid sequence: CASSASLGRLYF.

The chain recombines TRBV2 with TRBJ1-1, with D maybe TRBD1 (6 bases). CDR3 length: 17 residues. Germline V lookup: CDR1 SNHLY, CDR2 FYNNEI. Trimming shortened V by 7 bases and J by 4 bases, and 25 bases separated the two germline ends. The CDR3 sequence is CASTRKGTPGALTEAFF. The CDR3 DNA sequence: TGTGCCAGCACCCGAAAGGGGACACCCGGGGCCCTCACTGAAGCTTTCTTT.

The table lists this clone with a few counts. This sequence joins TRBV4-2 and TRBJ1-1, with D unclear. Germline V gene lookup returns CDR1 LGHNA and CDR2 YNFKEQ. The V gene lost 1 base and the J gene lost 9 bases, with 12 bases spanning the gap. This CDR3 region has 13 residues. CDR3 protein: CASSQAPEGKAFF. The CDR3 DNA reads TGTGCCAGCAGCCAAGCCCCGGAGGGTAAAGCTTTCTTT.

The V gene is TRBV20-1, the J gene TRBJ1-2, with 8 nucleotides matching TRBD1. The CDR3 runs to 11 residues. Germline V gene sequence: CDR1 DFQATT, CDR2 SNEGSKA (reference sequence). Germline trimming cut 8 bases from V and 5 bases from J; bases unmatched to any gene: 4. CDR3 region: CSCGQGYGYTF. DNA of the CDR3: TGCAGTTGCGGACAGGGTTATGGCTACACCTTC.

The chain employs TRBV7-9 and TRBJ1-6, with D unclear. The CDR3 length is 16 residues. Germline values: CDR1 SEHNR, CDR2 FQNEAQ (reference sequence). Trimming shortened V by 5 bases and J by 4 bases, and 15 bases separated the two germline ends. The CDR3 nucleotides read TGTGCCAGCAGCACGGGGTCGGGGTTTTATAATTCACCCCTCCACTTT. Its translation is CASSTGSGFYNSPLHF.